This TCR beta chain was found in a study of blood T cell repertoires in COVID-19. In the original workflow: Estimation of nucleated cell counts was performed using reference gene primer amplification. TCRdb's table, derived via immunoSEQ multiplex PCR, lists solely in-frame clones and lacks some. That table furnishes V, J and clone size, whereas the DNA furnished D and trimming. The sample lists approximately 24,000 clones, around nine tenths occurring once. The sequence was collected from a man aged 65 to 79 with acute or convalescent COVID-19. The sample comprised peripheral blood.

Here the CDR3 reads CATSDLSSGREVDTQYF. Here the CDR3 DNA reads TGTGCCACCAGTGATTTGTCTAGCGGGAGAGAGGTAGATACGCAGTATTTT. The chain employs TRBV24-1 and TRBJ2-3; 10 bases map to TRBD2. Germline V CDR1 and CDR2: KGHDR, SFDVKD. The ends lost 0 bases at V and 5 bases at J; junction bases unmatched: 7. There are 17 residues in the CDR3.